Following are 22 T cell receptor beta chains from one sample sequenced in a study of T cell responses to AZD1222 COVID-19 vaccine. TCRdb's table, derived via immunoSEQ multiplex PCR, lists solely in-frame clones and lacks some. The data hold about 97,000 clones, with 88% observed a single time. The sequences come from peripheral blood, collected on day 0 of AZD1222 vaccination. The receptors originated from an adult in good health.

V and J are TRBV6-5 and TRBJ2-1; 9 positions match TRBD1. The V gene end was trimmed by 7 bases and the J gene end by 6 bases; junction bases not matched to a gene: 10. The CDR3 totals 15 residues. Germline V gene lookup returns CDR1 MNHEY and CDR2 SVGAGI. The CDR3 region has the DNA TGTGCCAGCACTAAAAACAGGGGGCCGTTCAATGAGCAGTTCTTC. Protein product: CASTKNRGPFNEQFF.

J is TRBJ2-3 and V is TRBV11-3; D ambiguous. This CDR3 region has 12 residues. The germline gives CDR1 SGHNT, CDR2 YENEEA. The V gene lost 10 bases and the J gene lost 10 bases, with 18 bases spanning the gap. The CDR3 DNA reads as TGTGCCATATTCAACTCACAATGGGCGCAGTATTTT. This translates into CAIFNSQWAQYF.

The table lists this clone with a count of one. The CDR3 bases are TGTGCCAGTACCTATGGGTCCAATGCAGGGGCTTTCTTT. Translating gives CASTYGSNAGAFF. The chain recombines TRBV19 with TRBJ1-1; D is possibly TRBD1 (5 bases). Germline V gives CDR1 LNHDA, CDR2 SQIVND (reference sequence). The CDR3 sequence is 13 residues long. Between the trimmed V and J ends, which lost 7 bases and 11 bases, there was a span of 20 bases.

This CDR3 reads CASSRDLAGASSAGELFF. CDR3 DNA: TGCGCCAGCAGCCGCGACCTAGCGGGGGCTTCGAGTGCCGGGGAGCTGTTTTTT. This chain connects TRBV4-3 to TRBJ2-2, with 10 bases lining up with TRBD2. The germline CDR1 and CDR2 sequences are LGHNA and YSLEER. Trimming cost V 4 bases and J 6 bases; bases outside gene matches: 14. The CDR3 consists of 18 residues.

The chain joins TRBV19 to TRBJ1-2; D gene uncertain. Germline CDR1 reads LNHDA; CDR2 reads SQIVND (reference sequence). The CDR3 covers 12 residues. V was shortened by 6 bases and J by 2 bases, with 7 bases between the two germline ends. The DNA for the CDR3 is TGTGCCAGTAGAAGTCAGAACTATGGCTACACCTTC. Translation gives CASRSQNYGYTF.

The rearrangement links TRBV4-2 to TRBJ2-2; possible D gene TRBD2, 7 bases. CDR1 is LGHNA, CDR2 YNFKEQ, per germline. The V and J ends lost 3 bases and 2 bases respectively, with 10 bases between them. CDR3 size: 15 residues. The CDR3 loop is CASSHRGGNTGELFF. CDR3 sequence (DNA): TGTGCCAGCAGCCATAGGGGGGGTAACACCGGGGAGCTGTTTTTT.

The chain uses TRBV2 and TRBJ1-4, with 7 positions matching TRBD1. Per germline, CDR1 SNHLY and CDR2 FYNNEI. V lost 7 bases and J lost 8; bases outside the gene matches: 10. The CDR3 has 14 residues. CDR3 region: CASTQAGGGEKLFF. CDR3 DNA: TGTGCCAGCACCCAGGCAGGGGGTGGAGAAAAACTGTTTTTT.

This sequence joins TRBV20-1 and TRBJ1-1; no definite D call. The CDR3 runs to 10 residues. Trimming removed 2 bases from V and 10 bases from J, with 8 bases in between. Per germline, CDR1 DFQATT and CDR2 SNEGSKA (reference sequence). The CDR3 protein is CSARLRTAFF. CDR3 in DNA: TGCAGTGCTAGACTACGGACAGCTTTCTTT.

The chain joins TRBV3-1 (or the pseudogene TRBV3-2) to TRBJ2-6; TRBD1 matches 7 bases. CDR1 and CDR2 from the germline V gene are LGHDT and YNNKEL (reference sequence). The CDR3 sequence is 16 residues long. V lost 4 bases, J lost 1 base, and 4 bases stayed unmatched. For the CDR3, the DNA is TGTGCCAGCAGCCGAGTGACAGGGTCTGGGGCCAACGTCCTGACTTTC. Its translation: CASSRVTGSGANVLTF.

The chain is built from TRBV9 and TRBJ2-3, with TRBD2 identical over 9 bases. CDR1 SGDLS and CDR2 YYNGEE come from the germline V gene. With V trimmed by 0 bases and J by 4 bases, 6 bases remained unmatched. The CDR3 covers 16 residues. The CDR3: CASSVETRGGADTQYF. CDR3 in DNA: TGTGCCAGCAGCGTAGAAACGCGGGGGGGAGCAGATACGCAGTATTTT.

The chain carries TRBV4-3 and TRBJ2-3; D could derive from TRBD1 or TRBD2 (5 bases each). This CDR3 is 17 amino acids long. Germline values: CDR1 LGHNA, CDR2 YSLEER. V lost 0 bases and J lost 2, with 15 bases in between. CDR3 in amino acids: CASSQDQSGRFTDTQYF. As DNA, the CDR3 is TGCGCCAGCAGCCAAGATCAATCGGGACGCTTCACAGATACGCAGTATTTT.

This chain's CDR3 is CASSLVTGSNQPQHF. Here the CDR3 DNA reads TGTGCCAGCAGCTTAGTAACAGGGTCCAATCAGCCCCAGCATTTT. The chain is built from TRBV7-8 and TRBJ1-5; D possibly corresponds to TRBD1 (6 bases). Trimming removed 1 base at V and 3 bases at J, with 10 bases between. This CDR3 region has 15 residues. CDR1 is SGHVS and CDR2 is FQNEAQ in the germline V gene.

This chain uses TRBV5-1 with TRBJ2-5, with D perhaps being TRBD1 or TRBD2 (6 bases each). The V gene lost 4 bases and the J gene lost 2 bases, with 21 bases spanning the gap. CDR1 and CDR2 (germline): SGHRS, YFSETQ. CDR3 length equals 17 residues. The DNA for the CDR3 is TGCGCCAGCAGCCCATATCGGGGGCAATTTATTCAAGAGACCCAGTACTTC. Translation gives CASSPYRGQFIQETQYF.

CDR3 nucleotide sequence: TGTGCCAGCAGCACCGGTGTTGACTATGGCTACACCTTC. It is translated as CASSTGVDYGYTF. This rearrangement joins TRBV21-1 to TRBJ1-2. TRBV21-1 is marked as a pseudogene. This CDR3 region has 13 residues.

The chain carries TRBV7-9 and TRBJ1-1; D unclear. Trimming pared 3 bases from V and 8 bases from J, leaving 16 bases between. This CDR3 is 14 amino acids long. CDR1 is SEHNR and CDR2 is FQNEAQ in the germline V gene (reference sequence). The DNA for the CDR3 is TGTGCCAGCAGCTTTTTATCCACGGATAAAGAAGCTTTCTTT. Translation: CASSFLSTDKEAFF.

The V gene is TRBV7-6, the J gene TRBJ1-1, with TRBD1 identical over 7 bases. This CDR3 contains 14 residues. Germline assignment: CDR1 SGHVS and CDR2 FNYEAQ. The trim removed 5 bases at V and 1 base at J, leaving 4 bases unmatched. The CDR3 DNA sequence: TGTGCCAGCAGCCCCCGGACAGGGAACACTGAAGCTTTCTTT. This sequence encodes CASSPRTGNTEAFF.

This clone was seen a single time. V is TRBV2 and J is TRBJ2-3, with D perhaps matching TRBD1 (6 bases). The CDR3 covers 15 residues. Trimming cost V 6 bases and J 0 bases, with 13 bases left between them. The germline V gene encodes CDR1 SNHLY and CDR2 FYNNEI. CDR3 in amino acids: CASRRRDISTDTQYF. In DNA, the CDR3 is TGTGCCAGCAGACGAAGGGACATAAGCACAGATACGCAGTATTTT.

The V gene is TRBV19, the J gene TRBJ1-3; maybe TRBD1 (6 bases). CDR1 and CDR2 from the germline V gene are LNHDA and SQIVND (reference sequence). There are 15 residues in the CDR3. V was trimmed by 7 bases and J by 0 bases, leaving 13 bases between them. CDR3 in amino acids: CASNRQGLSGNTIYF. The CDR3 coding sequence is TGTGCCAGTAACCGGCAGGGGCTCTCTGGAAACACCATATATTTT.

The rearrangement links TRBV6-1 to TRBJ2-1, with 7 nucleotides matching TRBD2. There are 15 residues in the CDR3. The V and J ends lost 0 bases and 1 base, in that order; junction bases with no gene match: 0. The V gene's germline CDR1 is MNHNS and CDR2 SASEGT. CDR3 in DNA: TGTGCCAGCAGTGAAGCGGGGGGGTCCTACAATGAGCAGTTCTTC. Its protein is CASSEAGGSYNEQFF.

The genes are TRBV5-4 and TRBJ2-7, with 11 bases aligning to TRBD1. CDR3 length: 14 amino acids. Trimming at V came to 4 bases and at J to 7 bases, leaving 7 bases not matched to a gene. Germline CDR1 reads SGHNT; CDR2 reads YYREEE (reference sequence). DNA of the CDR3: TGTGCCAGCAGCCCACGGACAGGGGGCCAAGAGCAGTACTTC. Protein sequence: CASSPRTGGQEQYF.

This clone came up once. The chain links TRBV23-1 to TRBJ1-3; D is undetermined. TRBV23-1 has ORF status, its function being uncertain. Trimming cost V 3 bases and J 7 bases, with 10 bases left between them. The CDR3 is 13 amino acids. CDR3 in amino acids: CASSHFKGNTIYF. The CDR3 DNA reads TGCGCCAGCAGTCATTTTAAAGGGAACACCATATATTTT.

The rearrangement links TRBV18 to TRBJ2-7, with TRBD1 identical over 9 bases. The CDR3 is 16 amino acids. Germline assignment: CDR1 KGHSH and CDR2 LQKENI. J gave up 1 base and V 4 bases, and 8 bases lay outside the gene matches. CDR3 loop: CASSLLTGTGSYEQYF. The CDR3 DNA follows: TGTGCCAGCTCACTTTTAACCGGGACAGGGTCCTACGAGCAGTACTTC.